The 21 T cell receptor beta chains reported below all come from one sample, sequenced in a study of patients and donors after allogeneic stem cell transplantation. In TCRdb, the RT-PCR reads were re-called with MiXCR into one record per CDR3 protein. The sample contains about 90,000 distinct CDR3 sequences, 45% to 50% of which appear only once. Sequencing used blood, either unsorted or a sorted T cell fraction (not recorded which). These receptor sequences come from a human donor who was either an allogeneic HSCT recipient or a stem cell or donor lymphocyte infusion donor (not recorded which). It is not recorded whose cells these are; they may come from a transplant donor.

The chain uses TRBV29-1 and TRBJ1-6, with 9 nucleotides matching TRBD1. The CDR3 is made up of 17 amino acids. The J segment lost 5 bases and the V segment lost 5 bases, leaving 13 bases of the junction unmatched. Germline assignment: CDR1 SQVTM and CDR2 ANQGSEA. Here the CDR3 DNA reads TGCAGCGTTTCCCGGGACAGGGAACTACGAAATAATTCACCCCTCCACTTT. This gives the protein CSVSRDRELRNNSPLHF.

This clonotype appeared once. The genes are TRBV9 and TRBJ1-4; D gene ambiguous. The CDR3 loop spans 15 amino acids. Trimming left V 0 bases short and J 4 bases short, with 10 bases between. Germline lookup yields CDR1 SGDLS and CDR2 YYNGEE. The CDR3 DNA reads as TGTGCCAGCAGCGTAGGCCCGGCTATTAATGAAAAACTGTTTTTT. Its translation: CASSVGPAINEKLFF.

The chain is built from TRBV12-3 or TRBV12-4 and TRBJ1-6; D unresolved. The CDR3 extends over 15 amino acids. The germline V and J ends were trimmed by 6 bases and 5 bases, with 14 bases remaining between them. CDR3 coding DNA: TGTGCCAGCAGGGGAGTGGGTTCAGATAATTCACCCCTCCACTTT. The encoded protein is CASRGVGSDNSPLHF.

This clonotype has only one observation. The CDR3 here is CASSQDPAGTYEQYF. In DNA, the CDR3 is TGCGCCAGCAGCCAAGATCCAGCAGGGACGTACGAGCAGTACTTC. This sequence joins TRBV4-3 and TRBJ2-7; either TRBD1 or TRBD2 may supply D (5 bases each). CDR3 length: 15 residues. The V gene's germline CDR1 is LGHNA and CDR2 YSLEER. V lost 0 bases, J lost 4 bases, and 13 bases lay in between.

CDR3 protein: CASSREPNTEAFF. The CDR3 coding sequence is TGTGCCAGCAGTCGAGAGCCGAACACTGAAGCTTTCTTT. J is TRBJ1-1 and V is TRBV7-3; D is undetermined. CDR1 and CDR2 from the germline V gene are SGHTA and FQGTGA. The CDR3 is 13 residues long. Trimming left V 6 bases short and J 1 base short, with 9 bases between.

V gene TRBV18 combines with J gene TRBJ1-5; TRBD1 agrees at 11 bases. CDR1 is KGHSH, CDR2 LQKENI, per germline. Unmatched junction bases numbered 6, after V lost 2 bases and J lost 0 bases. There are 18 residues in the CDR3. In DNA, the CDR3 is TGTGCCAGCTCACCAATCGGACAGGGGGCGAATAGCAATCAGCCCCAGCATTTT. As protein: CASSPIGQGANSNQPQHF.

J is TRBJ1-6 and V is TRBV20-1; D is ambiguous. The V end was cut by 4 bases, the J end by 9 bases, with 13 bases between. Germline CDR1 reads DFQATT; CDR2 reads SNEGSKA (reference sequence). The CDR3 runs to 13 residues. For the CDR3, the DNA is TGCAGTGCTATGGCAGTCGGAGGTTCACCCCTCCACTTT. It specifies CSAMAVGGSPLHF.

The V call is TRBV3-1, the J call TRBJ2-2; D ambiguous. Germline lookup yields CDR1 LGHDT and CDR2 YNNKEL (reference sequence). This CDR3 is built from 15 residues. V gave up 1 base and J gave up 7 bases, with 13 bases separating them. The DNA of the CDR3 is TGTGCCAGCAGCCAAGTCGAGGCTTGGGGCGGGGAGCTGTTTTTT. Residues: CASSQVEAWGGELFF.

This clonotype has only a few counts. The chain uses TRBV12-5 and TRBJ1-3, with 8 positions matching TRBD1. V was pared by 2 bases and J by 4 bases, with 7 bases of the junction left unmatched. The CDR3 loop spans 16 amino acids. CDR1 LGHNT and CDR2 FRNRAP come from the germline V gene. CDR3 amino acids: CASGLPQTGDGNTIYF. The DNA for the CDR3 is TGTGCTAGTGGTTTGCCCCAGACAGGGGACGGAAACACCATATATTTT.

The J gene is TRBJ1-1, the V gene TRBV5-1; D perhaps matches TRBD1 (5 bases). V was trimmed by 0 bases and J by 2 bases, leaving 11 bases between them. The CDR3 runs to 15 residues. Germline V gene sequence: CDR1 SGHRS, CDR2 YFSETQ. The CDR3, as DNA: TGCGCCAGCAGCTTGGCTCCTGACAGCAACACTGAAGCTTTCTTT. Its translation is CASSLAPDSNTEAFF. The whole variable domain, filled in from reference TRBV5-1 and TRBJ1-1, reads KAGVTQTPRYLIKTRGQQVTLSCSPISGHRSVSWYQQTPGQGLQFLFEYFSETQRNKGNFPGRFSGRQFSNSRSEMNVSTLELGDSALYLCASSLAPDSNTEAFFGQGTRLTVV.

The chain employs TRBV12-3 or TRBV12-4 and TRBJ1-1; 9 nucleotides match TRBD1. Unmatched junction bases numbered 7, after V lost 6 bases and J lost 5 bases. The CDR3 loop spans 14 amino acids. CDR3 sequence (DNA): TGTGCCAGCAGCGAACAGGGGGCGAAGACTGAAGCTTTCTTT. Translation: CASSEQGAKTEAFF.

The chain employs TRBV6-5 and TRBJ1-2; maybe TRBD1 (5 bases). Trimming pared 2 bases from V and 4 bases from J, leaving 14 bases between. CDR3 length: 15 residues. Germline V gene sequence: CDR1 MNHEY, CDR2 SVGAGI. The CDR3 nucleotides read TGTGCCAGCAGTTACGAGGGACGGACTTCCTATGGCTACACCTTC. Protein product: CASSYEGRTSYGYTF.

The rearrangement uses TRBV28 and TRBJ2-5; D possibly corresponds to TRBD1 (6 bases). The ends were cut back, 2 bases at V and 3 bases at J, with 13 bases in the middle. Looked up from germline, CDR1 is MDHEN and CDR2 is SYDVKM. CDR3 length: 15 residues. The CDR3 DNA follows: TGTGCCAGCAGTTTACCAGCAGGGGTGGAAGAGACCCAGTACTTC. It yields the protein CASSLPAGVEETQYF.

The V call is TRBV29-1, the J call TRBJ2-4; D remains unclear. The CDR3 runs to 13 residues. CDR1 SQVTM and CDR2 ANQGSEA come from the germline V gene. Trimming removed 1 base from V and 0 bases from J, with 4 bases in between. The CDR3 bases are TGCAGCGTTGAAGGACTAGCCAAAAACATTCAGTACTTC. This gives the protein CSVEGLAKNIQYF. The full variable domain, its missing parts supplied by reference TRBV29-1 and TRBJ2-4, is SAVISQKPSRDICQRGTSLTIQCQVDSQVTMMFWYRQQPGQSLTLIATANQGSEATYESGFVIDKFPISRPNLTFSTLTVSNMSPEDSSIYLCSVEGLAKNIQYFGAGTRLSVL.

This clonotype has only one observation. This sequence joins TRBV4-3 and TRBJ2-7; TRBD2 is a possible D gene (6 bases). Germline V gene lookup returns CDR1 LGHNA and CDR2 YSLEER. The ends were cut back, 2 bases at V and 7 bases at J, with 18 bases in the middle. The CDR3 sequence is 15 residues long. CDR3 protein: CASSQFPGEAGEQYF. The CDR3 region has the DNA TGCGCCAGCAGCCAATTCCCGGGAGAAGCTGGGGAGCAGTACTTC.

This sequence joins TRBV7-3 and TRBJ1-6; TRBD1 might be the D (5 bases). The CDR3 is 13 residues long. V was trimmed by 5 bases and J by 10 bases, leaving 12 bases between them. From germline, CDR1 is SGHTA and CDR2 FQGTGA. The DNA for the CDR3 is TGTGCCAGCAGCGATCAGACAGTCTCACCCCTCCACTTT. This gives the protein CASSDQTVSPLHF.

A few counts support this clonotype. The CDR3 here is CASTTGLINTEAFF. CDR3 in DNA: TGTGCCAGCACCACGGGACTGATAAACACTGAAGCTTTCTTT. This chain joins TRBV12-3 or TRBV12-4 and TRBJ1-1; D perhaps matches TRBD1 (5 bases). Between the trimmed V and J ends, which lost 7 bases and 2 bases, there was a span of 14 bases. The CDR3 extends over 14 amino acids.

CDR3 sequence reads: CANRRQNTDTQYF. CDR3 nucleotides: TGTGCCAACCGAAGACAGAACACAGATACGCAGTATTTT. This chain connects TRBV28 to TRBJ2-3, with D tentatively TRBD1 (5 bases). Trimming removed 10 bases at V and 2 bases at J, with 13 bases between. CDR3 size: 13 residues. The germline CDR1 and CDR2 sequences are MDHEN and SYDVKM.

This chain joins TRBV6-6 and TRBJ1-4; possible D gene TRBD1, 6 bases. Germline values: CDR1 MNHNY, CDR2 SVGAGI (reference sequence). The V end lost 6 bases, the J end lost 7 bases, and 18 bases lay between the germline ends. The CDR3 runs 15 residues. The CDR3 loop is CASSPTGTFGEKLFF. As DNA, the CDR3 is TGTGCCAGCAGCCCAACCGGGACATTTGGTGAAAAACTGTTTTTT.

The chain employs TRBV12-3 or TRBV12-4 and TRBJ1-2; 9 bases match TRBD1. Losses at the gene ends were 6 bases for V and 0 bases for J; bases not matched to a gene: 8. The length of the CDR3 is 16 residues. The CDR3 DNA sequence: TGTGCCAGCAGCTTTGGGACAGGGCGTTCTAACTATGGCTACACCTTC. Protein product: CASSFGTGRSNYGYTF.

As DNA, the CDR3 is TGTGCCACCAGTGGACCTCGGGGTGGGAGCAATCAGCCCCAGCATTTT. Its translation is CATSGPRGGSNQPQHF. V is TRBV24-1 and J is TRBJ1-5; D gene uncertain. Trimming cost V 5 bases and J 1 base, with 14 bases left between them. The CDR3 consists of 16 residues. Per the germline V gene, CDR1 is KGHDR and CDR2 is SFDVKD.